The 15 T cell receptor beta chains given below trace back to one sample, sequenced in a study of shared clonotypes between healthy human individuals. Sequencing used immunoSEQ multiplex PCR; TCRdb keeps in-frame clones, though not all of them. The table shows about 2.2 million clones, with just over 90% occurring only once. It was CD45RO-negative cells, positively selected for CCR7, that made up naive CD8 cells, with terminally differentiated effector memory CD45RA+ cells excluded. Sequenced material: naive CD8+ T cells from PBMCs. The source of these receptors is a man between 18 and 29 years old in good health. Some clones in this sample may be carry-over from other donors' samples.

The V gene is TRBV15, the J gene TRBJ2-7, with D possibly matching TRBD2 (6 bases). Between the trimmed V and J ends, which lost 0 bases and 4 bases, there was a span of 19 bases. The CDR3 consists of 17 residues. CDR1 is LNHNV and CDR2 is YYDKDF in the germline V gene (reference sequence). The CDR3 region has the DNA TGTGCCACCAGCAGAGATAAAGGGTCTAGCGCTAAATACGAGCAGTACTTC. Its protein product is CATSRDKGSSAKYEQYF.

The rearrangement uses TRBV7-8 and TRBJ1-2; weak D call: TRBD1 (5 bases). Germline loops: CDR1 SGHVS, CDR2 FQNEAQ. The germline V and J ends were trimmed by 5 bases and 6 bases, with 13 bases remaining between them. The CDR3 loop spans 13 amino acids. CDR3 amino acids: CASSQRDSDGYTF. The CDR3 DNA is TGTGCCAGCAGCCAACGGGACTCGGATGGCTACACCTTC.

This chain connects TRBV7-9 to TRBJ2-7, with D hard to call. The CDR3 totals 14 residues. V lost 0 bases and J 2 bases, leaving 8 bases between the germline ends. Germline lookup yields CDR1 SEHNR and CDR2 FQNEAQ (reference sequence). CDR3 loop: CASSLAYIAYEQYF. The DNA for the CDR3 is TGTGCCAGCAGCTTAGCGTACATCGCCTACGAGCAGTACTTC.

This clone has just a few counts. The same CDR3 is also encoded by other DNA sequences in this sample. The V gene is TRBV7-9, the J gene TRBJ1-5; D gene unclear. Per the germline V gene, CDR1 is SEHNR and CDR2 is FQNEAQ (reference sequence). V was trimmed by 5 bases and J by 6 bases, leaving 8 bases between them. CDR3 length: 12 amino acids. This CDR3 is CASSQRGQPQHF. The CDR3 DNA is TGTGCCAGCAGCCAGAGAGGTCAGCCCCAGCATTTT.

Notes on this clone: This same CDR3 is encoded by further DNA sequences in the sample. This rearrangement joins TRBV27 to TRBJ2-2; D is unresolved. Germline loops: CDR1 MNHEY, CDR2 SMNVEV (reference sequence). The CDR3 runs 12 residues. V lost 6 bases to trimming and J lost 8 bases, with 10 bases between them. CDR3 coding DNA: TGTGCCAGCAGCCTAATAGGGGGGGAGCTGTTTTTT. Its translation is CASSLIGGELFF.

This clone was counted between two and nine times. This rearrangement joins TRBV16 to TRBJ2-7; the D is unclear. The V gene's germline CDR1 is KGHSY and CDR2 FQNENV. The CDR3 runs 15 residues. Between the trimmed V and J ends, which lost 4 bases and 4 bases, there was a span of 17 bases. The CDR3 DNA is TGTGCCAGCAGCCCCTCTCCGCGGCAGAAGTACGAGCAGTACTTC. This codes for CASSPSPRQKYEQYF.

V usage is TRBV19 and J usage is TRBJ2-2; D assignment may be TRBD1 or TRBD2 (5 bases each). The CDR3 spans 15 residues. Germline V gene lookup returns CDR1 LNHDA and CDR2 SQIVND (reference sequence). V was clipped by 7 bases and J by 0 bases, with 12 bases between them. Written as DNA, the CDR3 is TGTGCCAGTACGGGGCACCTTTCGAACACCGGGGAGCTGTTTTTT. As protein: CASTGHLSNTGELFF.

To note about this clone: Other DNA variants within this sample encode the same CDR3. This chain's CDR3 is CASSLLGRETQYF. For the CDR3, the DNA is TGTGCCAGCAGTTTACTGGGCCGGGAGACCCAGTACTTC. This chain uses TRBV28 with TRBJ2-5, with unresolved D. Trimming shortened V by 2 bases and J by 5 bases, and 9 bases separated the two germline ends. This CDR3 contains 13 residues. Germline V lookup: CDR1 MDHEN, CDR2 SYDVKM. The variable domain in full, with the rest retrieved from reference TRBV28 and TRBJ2-5, is DVKVTQSSRYLVKRTGEKVFLECVQDMDHENMFWYRQDPGLGLRLIYFSYDVKMKEKGDIPEGYSVSREKKERFSLILESASTNQTSMYLCASSLLGRETQYFGPGTRLLVL.

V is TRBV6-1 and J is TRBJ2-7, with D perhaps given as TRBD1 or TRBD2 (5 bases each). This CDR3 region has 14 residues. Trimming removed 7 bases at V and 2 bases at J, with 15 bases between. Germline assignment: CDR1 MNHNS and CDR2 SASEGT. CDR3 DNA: TGTGCCAGCACCGGGGACGACGGCCCCTACGAGCAGTACTTC. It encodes CASTGDDGPYEQYF.

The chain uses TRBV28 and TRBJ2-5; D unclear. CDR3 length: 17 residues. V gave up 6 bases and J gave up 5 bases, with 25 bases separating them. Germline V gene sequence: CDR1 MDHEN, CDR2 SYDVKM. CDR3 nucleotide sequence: TGTGCCAGCAGAAACCCCTCCAGCAGCCTGGTGGTTGAGACCCAGTACTTC. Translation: CASRNPSSSLVVETQYF.

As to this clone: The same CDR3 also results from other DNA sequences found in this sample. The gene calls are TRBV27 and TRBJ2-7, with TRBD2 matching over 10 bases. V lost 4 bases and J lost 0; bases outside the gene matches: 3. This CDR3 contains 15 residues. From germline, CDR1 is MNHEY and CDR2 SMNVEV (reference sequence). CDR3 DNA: TGTGCCAGCAGTTCTAGCGGGGGAAGCTCCTACGAGCAGTACTTC. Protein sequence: CASSSSGGSSYEQYF.

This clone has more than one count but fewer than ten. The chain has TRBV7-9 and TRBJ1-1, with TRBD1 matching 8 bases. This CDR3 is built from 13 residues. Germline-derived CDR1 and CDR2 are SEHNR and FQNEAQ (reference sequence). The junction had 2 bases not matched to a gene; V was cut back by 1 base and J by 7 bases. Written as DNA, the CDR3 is TGTGCCAGCAGCTTAGAACAGGGGGGTGAAGCTTTCTTT. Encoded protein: CASSLEQGGEAFF. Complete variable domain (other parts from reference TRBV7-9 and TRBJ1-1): DTGVSQNPRHKITKRGQNVTFRCDPISEHNRLYWYRQTLGQGPEFLTYFQNEAQLEKSRLLSDRFSAERPKGSFSTLEIQRTEQGDSAMYLCASSLEQGGEAFFGQGTRLTVV.

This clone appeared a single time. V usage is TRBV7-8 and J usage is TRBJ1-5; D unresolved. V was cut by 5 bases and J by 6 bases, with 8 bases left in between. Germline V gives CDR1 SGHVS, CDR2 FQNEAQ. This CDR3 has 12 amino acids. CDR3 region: CASSQRGQPQHF. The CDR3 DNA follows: TGTGCCAGCAGCCAACGAGGTCAGCCCCAGCATTTT.

CDR3 DNA: TGTGCCAGCAGTGACGGAATGTTGGCGGAAGTTGCCTCGAATGAGCAGTTCTTC. It yields the protein CASSDGMLAEVASNEQFF. V and J are TRBV6-1 and TRBJ2-1; D uncertain. V lost 3 bases and J lost 7, with 25 bases in between. CDR1 is MNHNS, CDR2 SASEGT, per germline. The CDR3 runs to 18 residues.

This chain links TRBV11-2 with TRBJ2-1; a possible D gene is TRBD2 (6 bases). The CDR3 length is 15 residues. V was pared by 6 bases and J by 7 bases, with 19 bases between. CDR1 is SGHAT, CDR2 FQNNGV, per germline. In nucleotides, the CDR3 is TGTGCCAGCAGTGACTTTCCGCTAGCGCCAAATGAGCAGTTCTTC. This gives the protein CASSDFPLAPNEQFF.